Listed here is a single T cell receptor (beta chain). No antigen is known for it. Cells classed as naive CD8+ T cells were CD45RO-CCR7+CD27+CD95-. Germline CDR1 and CDR2: SQVTM and ANQGSEA. The CDR3 runs 12 residues. The data stem from a study of CXCR3-negative and CXCR3-positive naive CD8 T cells. Study findings and constraints: Naive CXCR3-negative and CXCR3-positive cells had similar TRBV-TRBJ usage; memory differed. The level of CXCR3 expression partially decreased after cryopreservation; the majority of assays used fresh PBMCs. Hydrophobicity was higher for TRB CDR3s found in CXCR3-positive naive cells than in CXCR3-negative naive cells.

Libraries of TRB cDNA were made by 5' RACE and carried UMIs. TCRdb derives one entry per CDR3 protein from the 5' RACE reads, leaving out DNA. This table lists 4,000 to 6,000 distinct CDR3 sequences. The chain has TRBV29-1 and TRBJ2-7; the TCRdb D gene call, TRBD1, has no DNA to confirm it. Sample: naive CXCR3+ CD8+ T cells from blood. The subset denotes: CD45RO-CCR7+CD27+CD95- naive CD8+ T cells expressing CXCR3 (TNR3+). This receptor was obtained from a human donor in good health. Some clones in this sample may be carry-over from other donors' samples. CDR3 sequence reads: CSIRDGLYEQYF.